This T cell receptor beta chain came from a study of T-cell reconstitution after alpha-beta-depleted transplantation in children. Study-level points and caveats: Some patients showed high day-60 TCRbeta diversity, which derived from surviving recipient T cells and thymic progenitors. In patients about two months after transplant, alpha-beta T cells reportedly arose from several hundred expanded graft clones. Hyperexpanded clones declined; after one year, newly produced T cells mostly supplied diversity.

This clonotype was picked up many times. Its matching antigen is unknown. Unique molecular identifiers were incorporated into the prepared TCRbeta library. Via MiXCR, TCRdb re-called the PCR reads, giving one row per CDR3 protein. The sample holds a few hundred thousand distinct CDR3 sequences, 10% to 15% seen once. The material sequenced was PBMCs, mostly from graft donor cells, taken 360 days after TCRalphabeta/CD19-depleted stem cell transplant. This TCR derives from a male patient between 10 and 17 years old who had a stem cell transplant for acute myeloid leukemia, so the T cells may come from the graft donor.

The CDR3 coding sequence is TGTGCCAGCAGTGTCTTGAGGGGCCAAACCTACAATGAGCAGTTCTTC. Translating gives CASSVLRGQTYNEQFF. The V and J genes are TRBV2 and TRBJ2-1; D tentatively reads TRBD1 or TRBD2 (5 bases each). Per the germline V gene, CDR1 is SNHLY and CDR2 is FYNNEI. Trimming removed 4 bases from V and 2 bases from J, with 15 bases in between. The CDR3 spans 16 residues.